This T cell receptor (beta chain) was recorded in a study of blood T cell repertoires in COVID-19 (TCRdb year 2020). Regarding the study in general: The collaborator samples originated in the United States, Italy and Spain and spanned the acute and convalescent phases of COVID-19. Subjects who had been exposed to COVID-19, were actively infected with it, or had recovered from it provided the deeply sampled blood TCRbeta repertoires that made up the dataset. Where available, HLA class I and class II types were taken from metadata supplied by the sample provider and were not determined by assay-based typing. A de-identified subject ID, COVID-19 status, age in years and sex were almost always included in the sample metadata. The samples were drawn from two sources: the first 160 participants of the ongoing ImmuneRACE study, and fewer than 1,500 subjects contributed by 6 global collaborators. The prospective study material was composed of cDNA or gDNA derived from T cells, B-cell-depleted T cells, or PBMCs. The repertoires were made available in a free public database intended to serve as a resource for research on the immune response to SARS-CoV-2. General study outcomes and caveats: How much clinical and demographic metadata was included differed by source and by participant, and the metadata was provided uncurated.

V was cut back by 2 bases and J by 11 bases, leaving a gap of 13 bases between them. There are 14 amino acids in the CDR3, from cysteine to phenylalanine inclusive. Only CDR3 DNA remains: 42 bases, in frame from the first base. Per the germline V gene, MGHRA is the CDR1 and YSYEKL is the CDR2. The immunoSEQ Assay, a bias-controlled multiplex PCR, was used to amplify TCRbeta CDR3 regions from genomic DNA. For the original study's pipeline: The number of nucleated cells in each sample was estimated by amplification of reference gene primers within the assay. To quantify the absolute abundance of each unique TCRbeta CDR3 rearrangement, sequence reads were collapsed and filtered. For each sample, productive Simpson clonality was calculated as the square root of Simpson's diversity index across productive rearrangements. In TCRdb, the immuneACCESS table is reduced to in-frame sequences with V and J assigned. These tables do not hold every clone; where another copy was compared, an unresolved V gene accounts for under half, and the others remain unexplained. D and trimming come from the DNA, and the V and J calls and clone size come from that table. Here the sample has under 45,000 clones; 86% occur a single time. The top ten constitute about 5.5% of the sample.

Collaborating institutions collected whole blood in K2EDTA tubes following their own protocols. For TCRbeta analysis, collaborators shipped samples in one of three forms: frozen whole blood, isolated PBMCs, or DNA extracted from either of those sample types. As regards this clone: Its antigen is currently not known. No qualities accompany the bases; no much larger clone lies one base away.

The rearranged segments are TRBV4-1 and TRBJ1-6; 6 matching bases give a weak D call of TRBD1. The TCR originated in a man between 40 and 49 years old with active COVID-19. The specimen was peripheral blood. The nucleotide sequence is given as TGCGCCAGCAGCCAAACCCTTACAGGGACACCCCTCCACTTT. This codes for CASSQTLTGTPLHF.